This T cell receptor (beta chain) appears in the sequencing data of a study of T-cell reconstitution after alpha-beta-depleted transplantation in children. Preparing the TCRbeta library involved the use of unique molecular identifiers. TCRdb used MiXCR to reprocess the PCR reads, holding one entry per CDR3 protein. In the table there are 450,000 to 600,000 distinct CDR3 sequences, around 16% of which are singletons. V dropped 7 bases and J dropped 1 base, with 12 bases sitting between them. This CDR3 region has 14 residues. Germline V gene sequence: CDR1 SGHDT, CDR2 YYEEEE. This clonotype was recorded a few times.

Sample: PBMCs from the stem cell graft donor, taken from the stem cell graft. The V and J genes are TRBV5-6 and TRBJ2-1; a possible D gene is TRBD2 (5 bases). The receptor was derived from a human donor who donated a stem cell graft to a child with acute lymphoblastic leukemia. CDR3 DNA: TGTGCCAGCCGGAGGAGTATTTCCTACAATGAGCAGTTCTTC. Translation gives CASRRSISYNEQFF.